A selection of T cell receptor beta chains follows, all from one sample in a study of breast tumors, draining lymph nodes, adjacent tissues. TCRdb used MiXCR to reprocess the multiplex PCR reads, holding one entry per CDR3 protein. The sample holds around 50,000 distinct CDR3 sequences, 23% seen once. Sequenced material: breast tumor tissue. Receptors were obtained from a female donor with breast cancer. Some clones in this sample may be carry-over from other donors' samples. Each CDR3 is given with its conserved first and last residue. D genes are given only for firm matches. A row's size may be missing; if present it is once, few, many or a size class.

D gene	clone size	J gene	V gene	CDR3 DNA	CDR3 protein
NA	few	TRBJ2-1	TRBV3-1	TGTGCCAGCAGCCCCCGGAGACGCTCCTACAATGAGCAGTTCTTC	CASSPRRRSYNEQFF
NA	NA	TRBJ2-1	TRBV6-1	TGTGCCAGCTCTATTGAACTAGTCAACAATGAGCAGTTCTTC	CASSIELVNNEQFF
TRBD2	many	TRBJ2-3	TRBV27	TGTGCCAGCAGGGGATTAGCGGGGGGGACAGATACGCAGTATTTT	CASRGLAGGTDTQYF
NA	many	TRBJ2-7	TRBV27	TGTGCCAGCCCCGGGACGAACTCCTACGAGCAGTACTTC	CASPGTNSYEQYF
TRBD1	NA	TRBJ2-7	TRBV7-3	TGTGCCAGCAGCTTCGACAGGGGCTCCTACGAGCAGTACTTC	CASSFDRGSYEQYF
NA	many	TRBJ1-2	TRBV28	TGTGCCAGCAGTTTCCGGGGCGTAGGCTATGGCTACACCTTC	CASSFRGVGYGYTF
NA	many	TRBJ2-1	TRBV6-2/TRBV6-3	TGTGCCAGCAGTTACGCCTTTGGAGGGGAGCAGTTCTTC	CASSYAFGGEQFF
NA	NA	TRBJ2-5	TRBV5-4	TGTGCCAGCAAAACGCCGGGCCAAGAGACCCAGTACTTC	CASKTPGQETQYF
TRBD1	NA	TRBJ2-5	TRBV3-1	TGTGCCAGCAGCCGACGAACAGGGGCCCCAAAGACCCAGTACTTC	CASSRRTGAPKTQYF
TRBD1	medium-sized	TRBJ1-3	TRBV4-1	TGCGCCAGCAGCCTCGACAGGGGAACTGGAAACACCATATATTTT	CASSLDRGTGNTIYF
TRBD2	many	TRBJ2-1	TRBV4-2	TGTGCCAGCAGCCAGGAAACTAAGACTAGCGAACAGTTCTTC	CASSQETKTSEQFF
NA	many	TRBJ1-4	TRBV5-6	TGTGCCAGCAGCTGGCTGGGTGCAACTAATGAAAAACTGTTTTTT	CASSWLGATNEKLFF
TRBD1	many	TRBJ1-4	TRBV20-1	TGCAGTGCCAGTAGGGGACAGGGTCCCGAAAAACTGTTTTTT	CSASRGQGPEKLFF
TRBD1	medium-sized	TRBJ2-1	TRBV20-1	TGCAGTGCTAGAGATGGACAGGACTACAATGAGCAGTTCTTC	CSARDGQDYNEQFF
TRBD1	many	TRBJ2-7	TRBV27	TGTGCCACCTCTCGGACAGGGATCTACGAGCAGTACTTC	CATSRTGIYEQYF
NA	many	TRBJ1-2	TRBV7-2	TGTGCCAGCAGCCGGCGCACGACCCTGGGACACGTTAACTATGGCTACACCTTC	CASSRRTTLGHVNYGYTF
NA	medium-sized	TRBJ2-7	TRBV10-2	TGCGCCAGCAAAGACAGGTCCTACGAGCAGTACTTC	CASKDRSYEQYF
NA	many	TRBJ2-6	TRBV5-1	TGCGCCAGCAGCCTCGTCCTTTCCCTATCCTCTGGGGCCAACGTCCTGACTTTC	CASSLVLSLSSGANVLTF
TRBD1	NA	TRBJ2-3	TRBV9	TGTGCCAGCAGCGTAAGACAGGGCCGCACAGATACGCAGTATTTT	CASSVRQGRTDTQYF
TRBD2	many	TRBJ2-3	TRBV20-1	TGCAGTGCTAGCGTACTAGCGGGGGATAGCACAGATACGCAGTATTTT	CSASVLAGDSTDTQYF